This passage covers 31 T cell receptor beta chains from one sample sequenced in a study of shared clonotypes between healthy human individuals. Using immunoSEQ multiplex PCR, the repertoire was profiled, and TCRdb retains in-frame clones only, with some absent. The sample lists about 2.5 million clones, around 90% seen once, with approximately 0.41% in the top ten. Material for sequencing was naive CD4+ T cells from PBMCs. Subset in this sample: CD45RA+ positively selected. These receptors all come from a man between 18 and 29 years old in good health. Some clones in this sample may be carry-over from other donors' samples.

The gene calls are TRBV28 and TRBJ1-3; D uncertain. V lost 1 base, J lost 1 base, and 5 bases lay in between. Germline CDR1 and CDR2: MDHEN and SYDVKM. The CDR3 runs to 14 residues. CDR3 protein: CASSLSQSGNTIYF. In nucleotides, the CDR3 is TGTGCCAGCAGTTTATCACAGTCTGGAAACACCATATATTTT.

The chain employs TRBV27 and TRBJ2-1; D uncertain. This CDR3 has 15 amino acids. The V and J ends lost 9 bases and 0 bases respectively, with 15 bases between them. Germline V gene lookup returns CDR1 MNHEY and CDR2 SMNVEV (reference sequence). The CDR3: CASSWGRSSYNEQFF. The DNA of the CDR3 is TGTGCCAGTTCATGGGGTCGGAGCTCCTACAATGAGCAGTTCTTC.

J is TRBJ2-5 and V is TRBV5-4, with TRBD1 matching 10 bases. J gave up 4 bases and V 5 bases, and 5 bases lay outside the gene matches. The CDR3 loop spans 14 amino acids. The germline CDR1 and CDR2 sequences are SGHNT and YYREEE (reference sequence). The CDR3 DNA reads as TGTGCCAGCAGGTCAGGGACAGGGGTAGAGACCCAGTACTTC. It yields the protein CASRSGTGVETQYF.

This clone was observed a handful of times. The chain has TRBV4-1 and TRBJ1-1; D may be TRBD1 (5 bases). Germline V gene lookup returns CDR1 MGHRA and CDR2 YSYEKL. V lost 7 bases to trimming and J lost 3 bases, with 21 bases between them. The CDR3 consists of 16 residues. The CDR3 is CASTYPRPGGDTEAFF. The CDR3 coding sequence is TGCGCCAGCACCTACCCTAGGCCCGGGGGGGACACTGAAGCTTTCTTT.

The chain couples TRBV28 to TRBJ1-3, with D uncertain. From germline, CDR1 is MDHEN and CDR2 SYDVKM. The ends were cut back, 4 bases at V and 0 bases at J, with 13 bases in the middle. The CDR3 runs 16 residues. CDR3 DNA: TGTGCCAGCAGTTCTCCATACACGTCCTCTGGAAACACCATATATTTT. Translated, it gives CASSSPYTSSGNTIYF. Full variable domain (outside the CDR3, taken from reference TRBV28 and TRBJ1-3): DVKVTQSSRYLVKRTGEKVFLECVQDMDHENMFWYRQDPGLGLRLIYFSYDVKMKEKGDIPEGYSVSREKKERFSLILESASTNQTSMYLCASSSPYTSSGNTIYFGEGSWLTVV.

The chain couples TRBV7-9 to TRBJ2-7; 9 bases agree with TRBD2. J lost 4 bases, V lost 3 bases, and 7 bases had no gene match. CDR3 length equals 15 residues. Germline CDR1 reads SEHNR; CDR2 reads FQNEAQ (reference sequence). DNA for the CDR3: TGTGCCAGCAGCTTGGGTAGCGGGAGATTGTACGAGCAGTACTTC. Translation gives CASSLGSGRLYEQYF. Combining the CDR3 with reference TRBV7-9 and TRBJ2-7 gives the whole variable domain DTGVSQNPRHKITKRGQNVTFRCDPISEHNRLYWYRQTLGQGPEFLTYFQNEAQLEKSRLLSDRFSAERPKGSFSTLEIQRTEQGDSAMYLCASSLGSGRLYEQYFGPGTRLTVT.

This clone was counted once. CDR3 loop: CAIRGRGQGAGEQFF. CDR3 nucleotide sequence: TGTGCCATCAGGGGTCGTGGACAGGGGGCTGGGGAGCAGTTCTTC. The chain combines TRBV10-3 with TRBJ2-1, with 11 positions matching TRBD1. Germline V gene lookup returns CDR1 ENHRY and CDR2 SYGVKD. V was clipped by 6 bases and J by 10 bases; unmatched bases: 11. The CDR3 extends over 15 amino acids.

The V call is TRBV28, the J call TRBJ2-7; D unclear. The CDR3 loop spans 11 amino acids. Trimming cost V 6 bases and J 5 bases, with 8 bases left between them. The V gene's germline CDR1 is MDHEN and CDR2 SYDVKM. The CDR3, as DNA: TGTGCCAGCAGGGTTGAAAACGAGCAGTACTTC. Translation gives CASRVENEQYF.

V gene TRBV5-1 combines with J gene TRBJ1-5; TRBD1 aligns across 7 bases. This CDR3 is built from 14 residues. Germline values: CDR1 SGHRS, CDR2 YFSETQ. J was trimmed by 4 bases and V by 3 bases; bases with no gene match: 4. CDR3 sequence reads: CASSSQGPNQPQHF. The DNA for the CDR3 is TGCGCCAGCAGCTCACAGGGGCCGAATCAGCCCCAGCATTTT.

Of note for this clone: This could be a read error, since a much larger clone is one nucleotide away. The identical CDR3 is also encoded by other nucleotide sequences in the sample. The CDR3 nucleotides read TGTGCCAGCAGTGATTACAATGAGCAGTTCTTC. Its protein product is CASSDYNEQFF. This sequence joins TRBV27 and TRBJ2-1; no clear D. Trimming removed 5 bases at V and 4 bases at J, with 3 bases between. The CDR3 totals 11 residues. Germline loops: CDR1 MNHEY, CDR2 SMNVEV (reference sequence).

Regarding this clone: Different DNA sequences within this sample yield the same CDR3. The chain uses TRBV19 and TRBJ2-4; D is ambiguous. CDR1 and CDR2 from the germline V gene are LNHDA and SQIVND (reference sequence). CDR3 length: 14 residues. Deletions cut 1 base from V and 1 base from J, with 5 bases between. The CDR3 region is CASSIVGAKNIQYF. CDR3 bases: TGTGCCAGTAGTATAGTGGGGGCCAAAAACATTCAGTACTTC.

This clone was counted once. The J gene is TRBJ2-1, the V gene TRBV15, with D perhaps matching TRBD2 (5 bases). This CDR3 is built from 16 residues. V lost 0 bases, J lost 5 bases, and 14 bases lay in between. Germline V gene sequence: CDR1 LNHNV, CDR2 YYDKDF (reference sequence). The CDR3 is CATSRDRSSANNEQFF. The CDR3 DNA follows: TGTGCCACCAGCAGAGATCGGAGTAGCGCAAACAATGAGCAGTTCTTC.

This sequence joins TRBV7-9 and TRBJ2-5, with D perhaps TRBD2 (6 bases). Germline V CDR1 and CDR2: SEHNR, FQNEAQ (reference sequence). The CDR3 length is 14 residues. V dropped 6 bases and J dropped 5 bases, with 16 bases sitting between them. This chain's CDR3 is CASRNVPGGETQYF. The CDR3 nucleotides read TGTGCCAGCAGAAACGTGCCAGGAGGGGAGACCCAGTACTTC.

The genes are TRBV18 and TRBJ2-1; 9 bases map to TRBD1. In germline, CDR1 is KGHSH, CDR2 LQKENI. V dropped 2 bases and J dropped 8; count of bases not matched to a gene: 4. The CDR3 spans 14 residues. CDR3 in amino acids: CASSPGTGRDEQFF. The DNA for the CDR3 is TGTGCCAGCTCACCAGGGACAGGGAGAGATGAGCAGTTCTTC.

The J gene is TRBJ1-3, the V gene TRBV2; D not certain. V lost 4 bases to trimming and J lost 0 bases, with 10 bases between them. The germline V gene has CDR1 SNHLY and CDR2 FYNNEI. The CDR3 runs to 15 residues. This CDR3 is CASSGPPLSGNTIYF. Here the CDR3 DNA reads TGTGCCAGCAGTGGACCTCCACTCTCTGGAAACACCATATATTTT.

This chain connects TRBV7-9 to TRBJ1-3, with D unresolved. V gave up 0 bases and J gave up 0 bases, with 9 bases separating them. Germline values: CDR1 SEHNR, CDR2 FQNEAQ (reference sequence). The length of the CDR3 is 16 residues. CDR3 sequence reads: CASSLASGVSGNTIYF. CDR3 DNA sequence: TGTGCCAGCAGCTTAGCGTCTGGGGTCTCTGGAAACACCATATATTTT.

V usage is TRBV28 and J usage is TRBJ1-1; 8 bases fit TRBD1. The junction had 10 bases not matched to a gene; V was cut back by 6 bases and J by 4 bases. Per the germline V gene, CDR1 is MDHEN and CDR2 is SYDVKM. The CDR3 is 15 residues long. The CDR3 DNA follows: TGTGCCAGCAGCCGACGGACAGGGAAGGCCACTGAAGCTTTCTTT. This translates into CASSRRTGKATEAFF. The entire variable domain, with the rest obtained from reference TRBV28 and TRBJ1-1, is as follows: DVKVTQSSRYLVKRTGEKVFLECVQDMDHENMFWYRQDPGLGLRLIYFSYDVKMKEKGDIPEGYSVSREKKERFSLILESASTNQTSMYLCASSRRTGKATEAFFGQGTRLTVV.

The chain combines TRBV5-4 with TRBJ2-7, with D maybe TRBD2 (5 bases). Trimming stripped 2 bases from V and 1 base from J, with 7 bases between. The CDR3 has 13 residues. CDR1 and CDR2 (germline): SGHNT, YYREEE (reference sequence). The CDR3 is CASSFPGSYEQYF. The CDR3 bases are TGTGCCAGCAGCTTCCCGGGGTCCTACGAGCAGTACTTC.

To note about this clone: This CDR3 is also generated by other DNA sequences in the sample. The chain uses TRBV18 and TRBJ2-7; D gene uncertain. The CDR3 length is 13 residues. Trimming removed 3 bases from V and 3 bases from J, with 9 bases in between. Germline V CDR1 and CDR2: KGHSH, LQKENI. The CDR3 spells CASSPGTFYEQYF. DNA for the CDR3: TGTGCCAGCTCACCCGGCACCTTCTACGAGCAGTACTTC.

This chain joins TRBV6-5 and TRBJ1-5, with a possible D match to TRBD1 (5 bases). Germline V gene sequence: CDR1 MNHEY, CDR2 SVGAGI. The CDR3 has 14 residues. Trimming took 5 bases from V and 2 from J, leaving 10 bases between them. As DNA, the CDR3 is TGTGCCAGCAGTCCCCCGGGGGGCAATCAGCCCCAGCATTTT. Its protein product is CASSPPGGNQPQHF.

The chain joins TRBV5-8 to TRBJ2-7, with TRBD1 matching over 7 bases. The CDR3 has 16 amino acids. Germline V gives CDR1 SGHTS, CDR2 YDEGEE. Germline trimming cut 5 bases from V and 3 bases from J; bases unmatched to any gene: 14. CDR3 in amino acids: CASRGQTGAHFYEQYF. CDR3 bases: TGTGCCAGCAGGGGCCAAACAGGGGCCCACTTCTACGAGCAGTACTTC.

The chain recombines TRBV9 with TRBJ2-3; D might be TRBD2 (5 bases). Trimming left V 4 bases short and J 2 bases short, with 14 bases between. CDR3 size: 15 residues. Per germline, CDR1 SGDLS and CDR2 YYNGEE. The DNA of the CDR3 is TGTGCCAGCAGCACTCCGGGGAGCCTCACAGATACGCAGTATTTT. It specifies CASSTPGSLTDTQYF.

This rearrangement joins TRBV7-2 to TRBJ2-7; D is perhaps TRBD1 or TRBD2 (6 bases each). There are 13 residues in the CDR3. Germline CDR1 is SGHTA and CDR2 is FQGNSA. The ends were cut back, 5 bases at V and 9 bases at J, with 17 bases in the middle. The CDR3 sequence: CASSQGTYSGQYF. The CDR3 nucleotides are TGTGCCAGCAGCCAGGGGACTTACTCAGGGCAGTACTTC.

V usage is TRBV18 and J usage is TRBJ2-3, with D perhaps TRBD1 or TRBD2 (5 bases each). Per germline, CDR1 KGHSH and CDR2 LQKENI. V lost 3 bases, J lost 1 base, and 17 bases lay in between. The CDR3 is 17 amino acids. CDR3 in DNA: TGTGCCAGCTCACCGGTGCAAGGGACCATTGGCACAGATACGCAGTATTTT. It codes for CASSPVQGTIGTDTQYF.

The chain combines TRBV7-3 with TRBJ1-2; 9 nucleotides agree with TRBD1. The CDR3 extends over 19 amino acids. Germline values: CDR1 SGHTA, CDR2 FQGTGA. The junction had 14 bases not matched to a gene; V was cut back by 2 bases and J by 1 base. CDR3 DNA sequence: TGTGCCAGCAGCTTACACGGCAGGGACAGGGACATGGGTAACTATGGCTACACCTTC. Translation: CASSLHGRDRDMGNYGYTF.

The CDR3 region has the DNA TGTGCCAGCAGCCCAACGACCGGGCTCGGGGGGGCTACGCAGTATTTT. Protein product: CASSPTTGLGGATQYF. V gene TRBV7-2 combines with J gene TRBJ2-3; 8 bases are shared with TRBD2. Losses at the gene ends were 5 bases for V and 8 bases for J; bases not matched to a gene: 15. Germline CDR1 and CDR2: SGHTA and FQGNSA. The CDR3 has 16 amino acids.

The V gene is TRBV18, the J gene TRBJ1-1; D gene ambiguous. The germline gives CDR1 KGHSH, CDR2 LQKENI. The CDR3 extends over 14 amino acids. Trimming left V 3 bases short and J 4 bases short, with 12 bases between. The DNA for the CDR3 is TGTGCCAGCTCACCCCCTGGGGTGGGCACTGAAGCTTTCTTT. Translated, it gives CASSPPGVGTEAFF.

Concerning this clone: Other DNA sequences in this specimen translate into the identical CDR3. V gene TRBV7-9 combines with J gene TRBJ1-1, with D unclear. This CDR3 comprises 13 residues. Germline V gene lookup returns CDR1 SEHNR and CDR2 FQNEAQ (reference sequence). Trimming stripped 5 bases from V and 5 bases from J, with 12 bases between. Here the CDR3 DNA reads TGTGCCAGCAGCGCCGGAGAGAGGACTGAAGCTTTCTTT. Protein: CASSAGERTEAFF.

The chain has TRBV6-6 and TRBJ2-7, with D possibly matching TRBD2 (5 bases). Germline V gene data show CDR1 as MNHNY and CDR2 as SVGAGI (reference sequence). This CDR3 has 13 amino acids. V was pared by 6 bases and J by 6 bases, with 15 bases between. CDR3 protein: CASSPKLGGEQYF. In nucleotides, the CDR3 is TGTGCCAGCAGCCCCAAACTAGGAGGCGAGCAGTACTTC.

The J gene is TRBJ2-5, the V gene TRBV7-6; D not certain. Trimming removed 7 bases at V and 2 bases at J, with 11 bases between. CDR1 is SGHVS and CDR2 is FNYEAQ in the germline V gene. CDR3 length: 13 residues. The CDR3 protein is CASTIGVQETQYF. In DNA form, the CDR3 reads TGTGCCAGCACCATAGGTGTTCAAGAGACCCAGTACTTC.

This chain joins TRBV29-1 and TRBJ1-5, with D perhaps TRBD1 (5 bases). Germline V gene data show CDR1 as SQVTM and CDR2 as ANQGSEA. The CDR3 is 14 amino acids. The V end was cut by 4 bases, the J end by 6 bases, with 16 bases between. This CDR3 is CSVGSAARGQPQHF. CDR3 sequence (DNA): TGCAGCGTTGGTTCAGCGGCGAGGGGTCAGCCCCAGCATTTT.